This T cell receptor beta chain was retrieved from a study of T cell changes during pregnancy in multiple sclerosis. Trimming removed 6 bases from V and 1 base from J, with 12 bases in between. Looked up from germline, CDR1 is MNHEY and CDR2 is SVGAGI. There are 14 residues in the CDR3. Measured with immunoSEQ multiplex PCR; TCRdb has only the in-frame clones, and not every one. The sample gives 70,000 to 75,000 clones, around 92% of which show up once; less than 2.5% is in the top ten. This specimen consisted of peripheral blood, obtained before pregnancy. The receptor was derived from a female donor with multiple sclerosis, enrolled in a pregnancy study. The gene calls are TRBV6-5 and TRBJ1-1; D ambiguous. The CDR3 loop is CASRLGGKNTEAFF. DNA of the CDR3: TGTGCCAGCAGGCTGGGAGGAAAGAACACTGAAGCTTTCTTT.